The 3 T cell receptor beta chains presented below share a single source sample, sequenced in a study of blood T cell repertoires in COVID-19 (dated by TCRdb to 2018 to 2021). The library came from the immunoSEQ multiplex PCR assay. Entries here come from immuneACCESS through TCRdb and include only in-frame sequences with V and J called. Some clones fail to appear in such tables; in the studies checked, an unresolved V gene covers under half of the shortfall, and the cause of the remainder is unknown. The sample yields around 250,000 clones; around nine tenths were counted once. Clones ranked in the top ten supply roughly 3.7% of the sample. Sequencing was carried out using PBMCs or T cells enriched from blood (not recorded which). The receptors come from a woman aged 25-40 years who had recovered from COVID-19.

Of note for this clone: Other DNA variants within this sample encode the same CDR3. The genes are TRBV28 and TRBJ1-2, with 7 bases identical to TRBD1. The V gene end was trimmed by 2 bases and the J gene end by 0 bases; junction bases not matched to a gene: 0. Germline V gene data show CDR1 as MDHEN and CDR2 as SYDVKM. The CDR3 loop spans 14 amino acids. CDR3 nucleotides: TGTGCCAGCAGTTTACAGGGGGCTAACTATGGCTACACCTTC. As protein: CASSLQGANYGYTF.

This chain joins TRBV7-6 and TRBJ2-7; 8 bases align to TRBD2. The trim removed 1 base at V and 4 bases at J, leaving 15 bases unmatched. The CDR3 sequence is 18 residues long. Germline CDR1 and CDR2: SGHVS and FNYEAQ. This chain's CDR3 is CASSLVSIGSGGRYEQYF. CDR3 DNA: TGTGCCAGCAGCTTAGTGTCTATTGGGTCGGGAGGGCGGTACGAGCAGTACTTC.

The J gene is TRBJ1-2, the V gene TRBV9; D is possibly TRBD1 (6 bases). Germline values: CDR1 SGDLS, CDR2 YYNGEE. The ends were cut back, 2 bases at V and 3 bases at J, with 14 bases in the middle. This CDR3 spans 15 amino acids. CDR3: CASSVMTGAYYGYTF. In DNA form, the CDR3 reads TGTGCCAGCAGCGTTATGACAGGAGCCTACTATGGCTACACCTTC.